The table lists the clone carrying this T cell receptor (beta chain) with a count of one. Sequencing used immunoSEQ multiplex PCR; TCRdb keeps in-frame clones, though not all of them. The table shows some 140,000 clones, with just under 95% occurring only once. V lost 4 bases and J lost 4, with 11 bases in between. The germline V gene has CDR1 SGHNT and CDR2 YYREEE (reference sequence). The CDR3 is 13 residues long. The entry originates in a study of control samples from healthy donors and cancer patients. The TCR sequence derives from a man younger than 45 in good health. Source material: blood. V gene TRBV5-4 combines with J gene TRBJ2-5; D not certain. CDR3 in amino acids: CASSTDTVETQYF. CDR3 DNA sequence: TGTGCCAGCAGCACCGACACGGTAGAGACCCAGTACTTC.